This T cell receptor (beta chain) was sequenced during a study of blood T cell repertoires in COVID-19. About the research overall: The origin of the acute and convalescent COVID-19 samples was the United States, Italy and Spain. Nucleic acid was either cDNA or gDNA, and it came from T cells, B-cell-depleted T cells, or PBMCs.

This clone was counted between two and nine times. The CDR3 totals 15 residues. The V and J ends lost 5 bases and 0 bases respectively, with 11 bases between them. Germline lookup yields CDR1 SGHTA and CDR2 FQGNSA. Authors' analysis steps: Scientists estimated how many nucleated cells there were by amplifying reference gene primers. Data came from immunoSEQ multiplex PCR; TCRdb stores just in-frame clones and leaves some out. V, J and clone size are those of that table, while D and trimming were read from the DNA. The table has 110,000 or so clones, 80% to 85% seen once. Sequenced material: peripheral blood. The V and J genes are TRBV7-2 and TRBJ1-5; weak D call: TRBD1 (6 bases). The receptor was derived from a man aged 80 or over with acute or convalescent COVID-19. CDR3 sequence (DNA): TGTGCCAGCAGCCCACAGGGCCTTAGCAATCAGCCCCAGCATTTT. Encoded protein: CASSPQGLSNQPQHF.